Reported below is one TCR beta chain. This specimen comes from a study of blood T cells in healthy people across ages. There were at least 5.5 micrograms of total RNA extracted from every sample. Together with a sample-barcoded 5' primer, a J-beta primer mix was included in a second PCR lasting about 7 to 12 cycles. Each TCR beta cDNA got a 12-nucleotide random molecular identifier. One entry per CDR3 protein results from TCRdb running MiXCR on the 5' RACE reads. The sample holds roughly 1.4 million distinct CDR3 sequences, 55% to 75% seen once. The source material was blood. The clonotype originates from a man younger than 35 in good health.

CDR3 sequence reads: CASSLSTGGPRGGFFEQYF. CDR3 nucleotide sequence: TGTGCCAGCAGTTTGTCGACAGGGGGCCCACGGGGGGGCTTTTTTGAGCAGTACTTC. V gene TRBV27 combines with J gene TRBJ2-7; 10 bases map to TRBD1. V lost 3 bases and J lost 7; bases outside the gene matches: 21. CDR1 and CDR2 from the germline V gene are MNHEY and SMNVEV (reference sequence). The CDR3 totals 19 residues.